This TCR beta chain is drawn from a study of identical twins. Note on this clonotype: Its antigen is undetermined.

One entry per CDR3 protein, called by TCRdb with MiXCR from the 5' RACE reads. In the table there are 450,000 or so distinct CDR3 sequences, 13% to 15% of which are singletons. Notes on the study in general: There was an excess of low generation probability in the out-of-frame alpha sequences that twins shared.

The germline gives CDR1 SQVTM, CDR2 ANQGSEA. The CDR3 has 12 amino acids. With 6 bases removed from V and 2 bases from J, the gap between germline ends came to 10 bases. In addition, the sample was reused for a study of yellow fever vaccine responses in identical twins. That study adds: Reports say the vaccine T cell response in twins looked partly convergent and partly personalized.

Sequenced input: CD4+ T cells sorted from blood. The receptor was derived from a woman aged 18-35 years in good health. The genes are TRBV29-1 and TRBJ2-5; D is undetermined. The CDR3 region is CSVEIQQETQYF. The CDR3 DNA is TGCAGCGTCGAAATACAACAAGAGACCCAGTACTTC.